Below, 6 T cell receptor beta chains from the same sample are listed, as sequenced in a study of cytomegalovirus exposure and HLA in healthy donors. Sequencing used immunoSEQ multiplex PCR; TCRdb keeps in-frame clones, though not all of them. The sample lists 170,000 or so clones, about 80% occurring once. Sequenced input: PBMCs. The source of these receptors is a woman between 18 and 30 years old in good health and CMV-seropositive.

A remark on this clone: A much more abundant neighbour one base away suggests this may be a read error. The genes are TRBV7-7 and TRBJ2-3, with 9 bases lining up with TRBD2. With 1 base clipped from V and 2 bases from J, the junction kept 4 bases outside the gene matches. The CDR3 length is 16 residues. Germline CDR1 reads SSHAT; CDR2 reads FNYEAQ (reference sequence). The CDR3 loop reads CASSLGAGGYTDTQYF. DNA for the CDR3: TGTGCCAGCAGCTTAGGAGCGGGGGGCTACACAGATACGCAGTATTTT.

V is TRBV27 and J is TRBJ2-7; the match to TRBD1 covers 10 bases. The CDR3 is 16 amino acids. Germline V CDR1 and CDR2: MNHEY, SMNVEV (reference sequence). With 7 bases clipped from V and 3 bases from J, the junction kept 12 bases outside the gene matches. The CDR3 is CASTLRLGQGNYEQYF. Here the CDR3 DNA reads TGTGCCAGCACCCTTCGGCTGGGACAGGGGAACTACGAGCAGTACTTC.

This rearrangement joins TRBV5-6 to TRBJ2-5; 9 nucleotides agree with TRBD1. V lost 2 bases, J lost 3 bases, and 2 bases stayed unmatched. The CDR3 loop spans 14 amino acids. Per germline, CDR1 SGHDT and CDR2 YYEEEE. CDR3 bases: TGTGCCAGCAGCTTAGGGACAGGGAAAGAGACCCAGTACTTC. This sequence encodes CASSLGTGKETQYF.

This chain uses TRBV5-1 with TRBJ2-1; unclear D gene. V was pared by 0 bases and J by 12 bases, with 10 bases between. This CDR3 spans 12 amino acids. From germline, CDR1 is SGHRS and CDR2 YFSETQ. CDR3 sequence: CASSLERATQFF. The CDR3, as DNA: TGCGCCAGCAGCTTGGAACGAGCGACGCAGTTCTTC. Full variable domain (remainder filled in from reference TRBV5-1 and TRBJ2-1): KAGVTQTPRYLIKTRGQQVTLSCSPISGHRSVSWYQQTPGQGLQFLFEYFSETQRNKGNFPGRFSGRQFSNSRSEMNVSTLELGDSALYLCASSLERATQFFGPGTRLTVL.

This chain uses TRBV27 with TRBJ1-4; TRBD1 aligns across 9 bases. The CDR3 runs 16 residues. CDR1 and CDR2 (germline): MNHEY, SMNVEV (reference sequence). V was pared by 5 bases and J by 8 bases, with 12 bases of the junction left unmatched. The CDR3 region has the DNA TGTGCCAGCAGTCCCTACTGGGACAGGGTAGGAGAAAAACTGTTTTTT. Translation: CASSPYWDRVGEKLFF.

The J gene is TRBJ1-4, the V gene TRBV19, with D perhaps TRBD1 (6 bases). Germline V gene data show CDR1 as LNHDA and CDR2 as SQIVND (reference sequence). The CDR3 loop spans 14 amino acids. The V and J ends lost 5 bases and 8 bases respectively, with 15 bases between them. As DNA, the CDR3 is TGTGCCAGTAGTTTTAGGGGGTTTCAGGAAAAACTGTTTTTT. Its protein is CASSFRGFQEKLFF.